A selection of T cell receptor beta chains follows, all from one sample in a study of blood T cell repertoires in COVID-19. Data came from immunoSEQ multiplex PCR; TCRdb stores just in-frame clones and leaves some out. The sample lists about 210,000 clones, 82% occurring once. Sequencing was carried out using peripheral blood. The receptors originated from a woman between 40 and 55 years old with acute or convalescent COVID-19. Each CDR3 is given with its conserved first and last residue. D genes are given only for firm matches. Expanded clones are given a class, and other clones once, few, many or no size at all.

j_call	d_call	clone_size	v_call	cdr3_aa	cdr3_nt
TRBJ1-3	TRBD1	NA	TRBV5-4	CASSLRGQGGNTIYF	TGTGCCAGCAGCTTGAGGGGGCAAGGTGGAAACACCATATATTTT
TRBJ2-1	TRBD2	NA	TRBV3-1/TRBV3-2	CASSQDLIAASGPYNEQFF	TGTGCCAGCAGCCAAGATTTAATCGCGGCTAGCGGGCCCTACAATGAGCAGTTCTTC
TRBJ2-5	TRBD1	few	TRBV27	CASSDTGEETQYF	TGTGCCAGCAGTGATACAGGGGAGGAGACCCAGTACTTC
TRBJ1-2	TRBD1	NA	TRBV18	CASSHPTGEDYGYTF	TGTGCCAGCTCACATCCGACAGGGGAGGACTATGGCTACACCTTC
TRBJ2-5	NA	NA	TRBV5-5	CASTYLPQETQYF	TGTGCCAGCACCTATTTGCCTCAAGAGACCCAGTACTTC
TRBJ2-3	TRBD2	once	TRBV15	CATSRESGNPFTDTQYF	TGTGCCACCAGCAGAGAGAGCGGGAACCCTTTCACAGATACGCAGTATTTT
TRBJ2-7	NA	few	TRBV5-8	CASSFRGAGYEQYF	TGTGCCAGCAGCTTTCGGGGGGCAGGATACGAGCAGTACTTC
TRBJ2-1	TRBD2	NA	TRBV7-8	CASSPWTSGSNEQFF	TGTGCCAGCAGCCCGTGGACTAGCGGGAGCAATGAGCAGTTCTTC
TRBJ2-1	NA	NA	TRBV7-6	CASSFRLDNEQFF	TGTGCCAGCAGCTTCAGACTCGACAATGAGCAGTTCTTC
TRBJ2-4	TRBD1	once	TRBV7-8	CASSLVGTGTILAKNIQYF	TGTGCCAGCAGCTTAGTTGGGACAGGGACGATTCTAGCCAAAAACATTCAGTACTTC
TRBJ1-1	NA	NA	TRBV12-3/TRBV12-4	CASSLWRSEAFF	TGTGCCAGCAGTTTGTGGAGGTCTGAAGCTTTCTTT
TRBJ1-1	TRBD1	NA	TRBV15	CATSRGGQGATEAFF	TGTGCCACCAGCAGAGGGGGACAGGGGGCTACTGAAGCTTTCTTT
TRBJ2-2	TRBD2	NA	TRBV30	CAWSRLAGTQGTGELFF	TGTGCCTGGAGTAGGCTAGCGGGCACCCAAGGAACCGGGGAGCTGTTTTTT
TRBJ1-5	NA	NA	TRBV5-1	CASSLGLDQPQHF	TGCGCCAGCAGCTTAGGCCTAGATCAGCCCCAGCATTTT
TRBJ2-2	TRBD2	NA	TRBV4-1	CASSQVQASGSVGGELFF	TGCGCCAGCAGCCAAGTACAGGCTAGCGGGAGCGTTGGCGGGGAGCTGTTTTTT
TRBJ2-1	NA	NA	TRBV2	CASRAAPEQFF	TGTGCCAGCAGGGCTGCCCCTGAGCAGTTCTTC
TRBJ2-3	NA	few	TRBV6-4	CASSEQDSFTDTQYF	TGTGCCAGCAGTGAACAGGACAGCTTCACAGATACGCAGTATTTT
TRBJ2-2	NA	once	TRBV4-2	CASSQVSPGDGELFF	TGTGCCAGCAGCCAAGTCTCTCCGGGGGACGGGGAGCTGTTTTTT
TRBJ1-1	TRBD1	NA	TRBV7-7	CASSLADRGEENTEAFF	TGTGCCAGCAGCTTAGCCGACAGGGGGGAAGAGAACACTGAAGCTTTCTTT
TRBJ1-2	TRBD1	few	TRBV19	CASSPPGQGGGNYGYTF	TGTGCCAGTAGTCCCCCGGGACAGGGTGGGGGAAACTATGGCTACACCTTC
TRBJ2-3	TRBD2	NA	TRBV11-3	CASSLGRTSGTDTQYF	TGTGCCAGCAGCTTAGGCCGGACTAGCGGCACAGATACGCAGTATTTT
TRBJ2-2	NA	NA	TRBV3-1/TRBV3-2	CASSRDSNTGELFF	TGTGCCAGCAGCCGCGACTCGAACACCGGGGAGCTGTTTTTT